This T cell receptor (beta chain) came from a study of CD8+CD57+ T cells in acquired aplastic anemia. Both TCR beta VDJ combination and CDR3 sequence profiling were carried out. Genomic DNA was the template for this profiling. In TCRdb, the reads were re-called with MiXCR into one record per CDR3 protein. The sample includes roughly 260,000 distinct CDR3 sequences, more than 45% seen only once; the top ten take 7% to 10%. Patients chosen for sequencing had CD8+CD57+ cells that had expanded, as shown by flow cytometry. Remarks on this clonotype: One end of the junction varies from germline; a read error may be responsible.

Germline V gives CDR1 MNHEY, CDR2 SVGAGI. The CDR3 has 16 amino acids. Sequenced material: sorted CD4+, CD8+, or CD8+CD57+ T cells (not recorded which) from PBMCs. The chain joins TRBV6-5 to TRBJ2-1; 7 bases match TRBD2. This sequence was found in a human donor with aplastic anemia. CDR3 in DNA: TGTGCCAGCAGTTACAGGGGAGGGACTGGTGGGCATGAGCAGTTCTTT. It is translated as CASSYRGGTGGHEQFF.